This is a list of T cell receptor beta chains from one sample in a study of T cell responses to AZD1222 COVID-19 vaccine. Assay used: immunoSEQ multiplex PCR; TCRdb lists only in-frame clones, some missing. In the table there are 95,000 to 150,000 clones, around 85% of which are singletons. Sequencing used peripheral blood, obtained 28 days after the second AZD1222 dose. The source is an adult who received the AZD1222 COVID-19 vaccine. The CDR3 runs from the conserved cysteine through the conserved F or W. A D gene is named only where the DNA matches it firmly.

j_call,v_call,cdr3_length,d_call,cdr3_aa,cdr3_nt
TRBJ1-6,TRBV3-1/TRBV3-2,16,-,CASSQVGGMGNSPLHF,TGTGCCAGCAGCCAAGTGGGGGGCATGGGTAATTCACCCCTCCACTTT
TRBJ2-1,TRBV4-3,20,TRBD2,CASSLHLLPKTSGSYNEQFF,TGCGCCAGCAGCCTACACCTCCTCCCAAAAACTAGCGGCTCCTACAATGAGCAGTTCTTC
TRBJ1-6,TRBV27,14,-,CASSPSIGGSPLHF,TGTGCCAGCAGCCCAAGCATCGGTGGTTCACCCCTCCACTTT
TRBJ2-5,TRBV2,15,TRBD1,CASRRFGTVQETQYF,TGTGCCAGCAGGCGATTCGGGACAGTTCAAGAGACCCAGTACTTC
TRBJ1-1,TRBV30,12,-,CAWSGGPEEAFF,TGTGCCTGGAGTGGAGGGCCAGAGGAGGCTTTCTTT
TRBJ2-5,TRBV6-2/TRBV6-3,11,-,CASSIGETQYF,TGTGCCAGCAGTATAGGAGAGACCCAGTACTTC
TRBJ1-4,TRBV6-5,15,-,CASRSRGRSSEKLFF,TGTGCCAGCAGATCCCGGGGCCGTAGTAGCGAAAAACTGTTTTTT
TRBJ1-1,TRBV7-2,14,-,CASSPLRGNTEAFF,TGTGCCAGCAGCCCCCTTAGGGGGAACACTGAAGCTTTCTTT
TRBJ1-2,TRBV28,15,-,CASSLWGAESYGYTF,TGTGCCAGCAGTTTATGGGGGGCGGAATCCTATGGCTACACCTTC
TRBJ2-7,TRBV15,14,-,CATSRGRGSYEQYF,TGTGCCACCAGCAGAGGTCGGGGTTCCTACGAGCAGTACTTC
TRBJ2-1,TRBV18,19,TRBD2,CASSPPGLAGASSYNEQFF,TGTGCCAGCTCACCTCCGGGACTAGCGGGCGCGTCATCCTACAATGAGCAGTTCTTC
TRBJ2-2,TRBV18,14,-,CASSSRELTGELFF,TGTGCCAGCTCATCCCGGGAGCTCACCGGGGAGCTGTTTTTT
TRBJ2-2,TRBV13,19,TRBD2,CASSLVRLAGGLNTGELFF,TGTGCCAGCAGCTTAGTTAGACTAGCGGGGGGACTGAACACCGGGGAGCTGTTTTTT
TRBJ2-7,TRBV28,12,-,CASSSVLYEQYF,TGTGCCAGCAGTTCAGTCCTCTACGAGCAGTACTTC
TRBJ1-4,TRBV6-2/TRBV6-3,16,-,CASSYSIRGTNEKLFF,TGTGCCAGCAGTTACTCGATCCGGGGAACTAATGAAAAACTGTTTTTT
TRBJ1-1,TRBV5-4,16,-,CASSLVRRGGGTEAFF,TGTGCCAGCAGCTTGGTACGGCGGGGCGGAGGCACTGAAGCTTTCTTT
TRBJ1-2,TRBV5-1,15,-,CASSLWGGEQGGYTF,TGCGCCAGCAGCTTGTGGGGGGGCGAACAGGGTGGCTACACCTTC
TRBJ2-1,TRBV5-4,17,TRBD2,CASSPLGTSGGADEQFF,TGTGCCAGCAGCCCCTTGGGGACTAGCGGGGGGGCGGATGAGCAGTTCTTC